This T cell receptor (beta chain) came from a study of T cell responses to AZD1222 COVID-19 vaccine. Germline V CDR1 and CDR2: LGHDT, YNNKEL (reference sequence). The CDR3 loop spans 17 amino acids. The ends lost 4 bases at V and 7 bases at J; junction bases unmatched: 11. Study-level points and caveats: White British donors predominated, females outnumbered males, and clonal diversity was possibly underestimated. Repertoire sampling occurred only after the peak T cell response. Vaccine-associated CD4 TCRs ranged over spike, dominating at 160-218 and 743-854. Nearly half of spike-specific TCRs reportedly target unmutated variant regions.

Here immunoSEQ multiplex PCR was the method, and the copy in TCRdb shows in-frame clones only, minus some. The table has about 93,000 clones, 85% to 90% seen once; the top ten hold about 3%. This clone was seen once. Its antigen is not known. Sequences were derived from peripheral blood, sampled on day 0 of MenACWY control vaccination. This receptor was identified in an adult in good health. The chain employs TRBV3-1 (or the pseudogene TRBV3-2) and TRBJ2-5; 14 nucleotides line up with TRBD2. The CDR3 region is CASSPSLGLAGEGTQYF. The DNA for the CDR3 is TGTGCCAGCAGCCCGTCCCTGGGACTAGCGGGGGAGGGGACCCAGTACTTC.